This TCR beta chain emerged from a study of cytomegalovirus exposure and HLA in healthy donors. The germline gives CDR1 SQVTM, CDR2 ANQGSEA. This CDR3 is 13 amino acids long. The ends were cut back, 3 bases at V and 2 bases at J, with 11 bases in the middle. It was with 60 Vbeta and 13 Jbeta primers that the PCR ran. Here immunoSEQ multiplex PCR was the method, and the copy in TCRdb shows in-frame clones only, minus some. The data hold about 160,000 clones, with around 80% observed a single time. The table lists this clone with a few counts. The TCR originated in a woman aged 40 to 50 in good health and CMV-seropositive. J is TRBJ2-7 and V is TRBV29-1; D not certain. Material for sequencing was PBMCs. The CDR3 region has the DNA TGCAGCGTTGATGGAGACGCCACCTACGAGCAGTACTTC. As protein: CSVDGDATYEQYF.